This T cell receptor beta chain was documented in a study of blood T cell repertoires in COVID-19. Whole-study context: The study drew acute and convalescent COVID-19 samples from the United States, Italy and Spain.

Sequenced by immunoSEQ multiplex PCR; TCRdb stores in-frame clones only, minus some. The sample shows about 150,000 clones, roughly 80% of them seen only once. Trimming took 4 bases from V and 3 from J, leaving 24 bases between them. This CDR3 contains 19 residues. Germline CDR1 is SGHTA and CDR2 is FQGTGA. The receptor was derived from a man between 50 and 59 years old who had recovered from COVID-19. The chain joins TRBV7-3 to TRBJ2-2; TRBD1 is a possible D gene (6 bases). What was sequenced was PBMCs or T cells enriched from blood (not recorded which). The CDR3 sequence: CASSSATILQGPYTGELFF. Here the CDR3 DNA reads TGTGCCAGCAGCTCCGCAACAATCTTACAGGGACCCTACACCGGGGAGCTGTTTTTT.